Each of the 30 T cell receptor beta chains below was sequenced from the same sample in a study of blood T cell repertoires in COVID-19. TCRdb's table, derived via immunoSEQ multiplex PCR, lists solely in-frame clones and lacks some. This table has 95,000 to 130,000 clones, roughly nine tenths appearing once. Sequencing was performed on peripheral blood. The receptors derive from a human donor with active COVID-19. The donor label of this sample is uncertain.

This clone has a single count. The chain has TRBV15 and TRBJ2-1; TRBD1 aligns across 9 bases. The CDR3 totals 15 residues. Germline CDR1 is LNHNV and CDR2 is YYDKDF (reference sequence). V lost 1 base, J lost 7 bases, and 5 bases stayed unmatched. Here the CDR3 DNA reads TGTGCCACCAGCAGAGGAGGGGGGACAGGGAATGAGCAGTTCTTC. Residues: CATSRGGGTGNEQFF. Variable domain in full (rest from reference TRBV15 and TRBJ2-1): DAMVIQNPRYQVTQFGKPVTLSCSQTLNHNVMYWYQQKSSQAPKLLFHYYDKDFNNEADTPDNFQSRRPNTSFCFLDIRSPGLGDTAMYLCATSRGGGTGNEQFFGPGTRLTVL.

In DNA form, the CDR3 reads TGTGCCAGCAGCTTATCACGGGTGACAGCAAATCAGCCCCAGCATTTT. Translated, it gives CASSLSRVTANQPQHF. V usage is TRBV7-2 and J usage is TRBJ1-5, with D possibly TRBD1 on 5 matching bases. Per the germline V gene, CDR1 is SGHTA and CDR2 is FQGNSA. The CDR3 runs 16 residues. Trimming left V 2 bases short and J 4 bases short, with 15 bases between.

The chain uses TRBV18 and TRBJ1-1, with TRBD1 matching 11 bases. The V and J ends lost 3 bases and 2 bases, in that order; junction bases with no gene match: 2. The CDR3 spans 15 residues. Germline assignment: CDR1 KGHSH and CDR2 LQKENI. The CDR3 nucleotides are TGTGCCAGCTCACCGGGACAGGGGGGAAACACTGAAGCTTTCTTT. This sequence encodes CASSPGQGGNTEAFF.

This chain links TRBV6-1 with TRBJ2-7, with TRBD1 matching over 8 bases. V shed 1 base and J 6 bases; nucleotides not matched to a gene: 8. The length of the CDR3 is 15 residues. The germline gives CDR1 MNHNS, CDR2 SASEGT. The CDR3 nucleotides are TGTGCCAGCAGTGAAGGGACAGGGTATGTGGGCGAGCAGTACTTC. It yields the protein CASSEGTGYVGEQYF.

The chain joins TRBV7-9 to TRBJ2-1; 7 bases are a match to TRBD2. Trimming cost V 4 bases and J 1 base; bases outside gene matches: 16. In germline, CDR1 is SEHNR, CDR2 FQNEAQ (reference sequence). This CDR3 is 19 amino acids long. The CDR3 loop is CASSSFRISGPWSYNEQFF. The CDR3, as DNA: TGTGCCAGCAGCTCATTTAGGATTAGCGGGCCTTGGTCCTACAATGAGCAGTTCTTC.

This clone has just one count. The chain couples TRBV9 to TRBJ1-2, with D unclear. Trimming shortened V by 1 base and J by 4 bases, and 5 bases separated the two germline ends. In germline, CDR1 is SGDLS, CDR2 YYNGEE. The CDR3 covers 12 residues. The CDR3 reads CASSVYSYGYTF. In DNA, the CDR3 is TGTGCCAGCAGCGTATATAGCTATGGCTACACCTTC.

This chain joins TRBV28 and TRBJ2-5; TRBD2 matches 10 bases. The CDR3 runs to 16 residues. The V gene end was trimmed by 11 bases and the J gene end by 3 bases; junction bases not matched to a gene: 15. Germline-derived CDR1 and CDR2 are MDHEN and SYDVKM. The DNA of the CDR3 is TGTGCCTCACACAGCCCGGGACTAGCGCGAAAAGAGACCCAGTACTTC. This codes for CASHSPGLARKETQYF. The whole variable domain, filled in from reference TRBV28 and TRBJ2-5, reads DVKVTQSSRYLVKRTGEKVFLECVQDMDHENMFWYRQDPGLGLRLIYFSYDVKMKEKGDIPEGYSVSREKKERFSLILESASTNQTSMYLCASHSPGLARKETQYFGPGTRLLVL.

This clone appeared once. The chain carries TRBV5-6 and TRBJ2-5; TRBD2 matches at 11 bases. V shed 4 bases and J 5 bases; nucleotides not matched to a gene: 10. This CDR3 has 16 residues. Per the germline V gene, CDR1 is SGHDT and CDR2 is YYEEEE. The CDR3: CASSKYSGGAWETQYF. The CDR3, as DNA: TGTGCCAGCAGCAAATATAGCGGGGGGGCGTGGGAGACCCAGTACTTC.

This clone was observed a single time. The chain's CDR3 is CAWKGMWTGRGGYTF. CDR3 DNA sequence: TGTGCCTGGAAAGGGATGTGGACAGGGAGAGGAGGCTACACCTTC. The chain couples TRBV30 to TRBJ1-2; TRBD1 matches at 8 bases. Germline V gene lookup returns CDR1 GTSNPN and CDR2 SVGIG (reference sequence). V lost 4 bases to trimming and J lost 8 bases; unmatched junction nucleotides: 15. CDR3 length: 15 amino acids.

DNA of the CDR3: TGTGCCACCAGTGATGCGGCCTCGAACTATGGCTACACCTTC. The encoded protein is CATSDAASNYGYTF. This chain uses TRBV24-1 with TRBJ1-2; D remains ambiguous. Germline-derived CDR1 and CDR2 are KGHDR and SFDVKD. Trimming took 3 bases from V and 2 from J, leaving 9 bases between them. The CDR3 runs 14 residues.

J is TRBJ1-1 and V is TRBV3-1 (or the pseudogene TRBV3-2); 7 positions match TRBD1. Germline CDR1 LGHDT, CDR2 YNNKEL (reference sequence). There are 13 residues in the CDR3. With V trimmed by 1 base and J by 4 bases, 0 bases remained unmatched. The CDR3 DNA is TGTGCCAGCAGCCAAGGACAGGGCACTGAAGCTTTCTTT. It translates to CASSQGQGTEAFF.

V usage is TRBV4-1 and J usage is TRBJ2-4; a possible D gene is TRBD2 (5 bases). The CDR3 is 16 residues long. Germline-derived CDR1 and CDR2 are MGHRA and YSYEKL. V was shortened by 0 bases and J by 0 bases, with 9 bases between the two germline ends. CDR3 nucleotides: TGCGCCAGCAGCCAAGACGACGGACTAGCCAAAAACATTCAGTACTTC. Its protein product is CASSQDDGLAKNIQYF.

The chain joins TRBV2 to TRBJ1-1; 7 bases fit TRBD1. There are 12 residues in the CDR3. Germline V gene data show CDR1 as SNHLY and CDR2 as FYNNEI. J lost 4 bases, V lost 6 bases, and 2 bases had no gene match. The CDR3 DNA sequence: TGTGCCAGCAGACCAGGGGGCACTGAAGCTTTCTTT. Translating gives CASRPGGTEAFF.

The chain joins TRBV7-8 to TRBJ2-1; unclear D gene. CDR1 is SGHVS and CDR2 is FQNEAQ in the germline V gene. This CDR3 comprises 14 residues. V lost 5 bases and J 4 bases, leaving 12 bases between the germline ends. This CDR3 reads CASSTGPVYNEQFF. The CDR3 coding sequence is TGTGCCAGCAGCACGGGTCCTGTTTACAATGAGCAGTTCTTC. Full variable domain (missing parts from reference TRBV7-8 and TRBJ2-1): GAGVSQSPRYKVAKRGQDVALRCDPISGHVSLFWYQQALGQGPEFLTYFQNEAQLDKSGLPSDRFFAERPEGSVSTLKIQRTQQEDSAVYLCASSTGPVYNEQFFGPGTRLTVL.

The chain combines TRBV18 with TRBJ2-7; D may be TRBD2 (6 bases). The V gene's germline CDR1 is KGHSH and CDR2 LQKENI. The CDR3 totals 17 residues. Deletions cut 2 bases from V and 4 bases from J, with 21 bases between. CDR3 protein: CASSPGEGPQGGYEQYF. CDR3 nucleotide sequence: TGTGCCAGCTCACCAGGGGAAGGGCCCCAGGGAGGATACGAGCAGTACTTC.

The chain uses TRBV7-8 and TRBJ2-7; D call uncertain. The CDR3 runs 13 residues. Germline loops: CDR1 SGHVS, CDR2 FQNEAQ. V was trimmed by 4 bases and J by 5 bases, leaving 12 bases between them. The CDR3 sequence: CASSYPPVDEQYF. As DNA, the CDR3 is TGTGCCAGCAGCTATCCGCCGGTGGACGAGCAGTACTTC.

The chain carries TRBV28 and TRBJ2-2; possibly TRBD1 for D (5 bases). Germline assignment: CDR1 MDHEN and CDR2 SYDVKM. This CDR3 has 16 residues. Trimming removed 7 bases at V and 7 bases at J, with 22 bases between. CDR3 protein: CASTEAGFRLFGELFF. For the CDR3, the DNA is TGTGCCAGCACCGAAGCAGGGTTCCGGTTATTCGGGGAGCTGTTTTTT.

This clone was picked up one time. The V call is TRBV5-1, the J call TRBJ2-1; 13 bases are a match to TRBD2. V was pared by 4 bases and J by 14 bases, with 15 bases of the junction left unmatched. This CDR3 is 16 amino acids long. CDR1 is SGHRS and CDR2 is YFSETQ in the germline V gene. CDR3 sequence (DNA): TGCGCCAGCAGCCCCCGACTAGCGGGGGGCAAAAATCGAGAGTTCTTC. Translation: CASSPRLAGGKNREFF.

The chain combines TRBV6-5 with TRBJ1-1, with D perhaps matching TRBD1 (5 bases). Trimming left V 4 bases short and J 4 bases short, with 16 bases between. This CDR3 has 15 amino acids. Germline CDR1 reads MNHEY; CDR2 reads SVGAGI. The CDR3 nucleotides are TGTGCCAGCAGTTCGGACCCACGGAGGGGCACTGAAGCTTTCTTT. This codes for CASSSDPRRGTEAFF.

The chain uses TRBV4-2 and TRBJ2-1; TRBD2 matches at 9 bases. J was trimmed by 7 bases and V by 0 bases; bases with no gene match: 7. Per germline, CDR1 LGHNA and CDR2 YNFKEQ. The CDR3 runs to 16 residues. The CDR3, as DNA: TGTGCCAGCAGCCAAGATTACCAGCGGGGGGAAAATGAGCAGTTCTTC. Its protein is CASSQDYQRGENEQFF.

The rearrangement uses TRBV12-5 and TRBJ1-2; a possible D gene is TRBD1 (5 bases). Germline loops: CDR1 LGHNT, CDR2 FRNRAP. With 1 base removed from V and 0 bases from J, the gap between germline ends came to 21 bases. The length of the CDR3 is 19 residues. CDR3 amino acids: CASGLERPPRGGANYGYTF. The CDR3, as DNA: TGTGCTAGTGGTTTGGAGCGCCCTCCTCGGGGGGGGGCTAACTATGGCTACACCTTC.

The rearrangement links TRBV6-5 to TRBJ1-1; D may be TRBD1 (6 bases). The V gene's germline CDR1 is MNHEY and CDR2 SVGAGI. The CDR3 has 14 amino acids. The V and J ends lost 5 bases and 2 bases respectively, with 12 bases between them. DNA for the CDR3: TGTGCCAGCAGTATGGGGGGGGGCAACACTGAAGCTTTCTTT. Protein: CASSMGGGNTEAFF.

V usage is TRBV4-3 and J usage is TRBJ1-2, with D tentatively TRBD1 (6 bases). The CDR3 extends over 13 amino acids. The germline V gene encodes CDR1 LGHNA and CDR2 YSLEER. The germline V and J ends were trimmed by 4 bases and 1 base, with 7 bases remaining between them. The CDR3 loop is CASSRTVNYGYTF. In DNA, the CDR3 is TGCGCCAGCAGCCGGACAGTTAACTATGGCTACACCTTC.

The chain uses TRBV6-5 and TRBJ2-2, with 9 bases fitting TRBD1. The V gene's germline CDR1 is MNHEY and CDR2 SVGAGI. CDR3 length equals 14 residues. J lost 4 bases, V lost 10 bases, and 7 bases had no gene match. CDR3 in DNA: TGTGCCACGAGGGGGACAGGGAGCACCGGGGAGCTGTTTTTT. Protein sequence: CATRGTGSTGELFF.

The V and J genes are TRBV18 and TRBJ1-3, with a possible D match to TRBD1 (5 bases). The CDR3 spans 16 residues. Germline CDR1 reads KGHSH; CDR2 reads LQKENI. Trimming shortened V by 0 bases and J by 2 bases, and 11 bases separated the two germline ends. The CDR3 sequence: CASSPPAGPPGNTIYF. In DNA, the CDR3 is TGTGCCAGCTCACCACCGGCAGGGCCCCCTGGAAACACCATATATTTT.

V usage is TRBV3-1 (or the pseudogene TRBV3-2) and J usage is TRBJ2-5; 9 bases agree with TRBD1. CDR3 length: 13 residues. The junction had 6 bases not matched to a gene; V was cut back by 8 bases and J by 5 bases. Germline V gives CDR1 LGHDT, CDR2 YNNKEL (reference sequence). The CDR3 region is CASQDRGPETQYF. CDR3 nucleotides: TGTGCCAGCCAGGACAGGGGACCGGAGACCCAGTACTTC.

The chain employs TRBV5-5 and TRBJ1-2; D might be TRBD1 (5 bases). The CDR3 runs to 18 residues. Trimming pared 2 bases from V and 4 bases from J, leaving 24 bases between. The germline V gene has CDR1 SGHKS and CDR2 YYEKEE (reference sequence). CDR3 in amino acids: CASSFSFLGLEPRYGYTF. CDR3 nucleotides: TGTGCCAGCAGCTTTAGTTTTTTGGGGCTGGAGCCCCGCTATGGCTACACCTTC.

The chain employs TRBV7-9 and TRBJ2-7, with TRBD1 identical over 7 bases. This CDR3 comprises 15 residues. Germline V gives CDR1 SEHNR, CDR2 FQNEAQ (reference sequence). Losses at the gene ends were 4 bases for V and 2 bases for J; bases not matched to a gene: 8. Written as DNA, the CDR3 is TGTGCCAGCAGCTCCCTGGGACAGAGACCCTACGAGCAGTACTTC. Encoded protein: CASSSLGQRPYEQYF. The variable domain in full, completed from reference TRBV7-9 and TRBJ2-7, reads DTGVSQNPRHKITKRGQNVTFRCDPISEHNRLYWYRQTLGQGPEFLTYFQNEAQLEKSRLLSDRFSAERPKGSFSTLEIQRTEQGDSAMYLCASSSLGQRPYEQYFGPGTRLTVT.

CDR3 coding DNA: TGTGCCAGCAGCAAATTAATCCTAGCCAAAAACATTCAGTACTTC. This translates into CASSKLILAKNIQYF. This chain connects TRBV21-1 to TRBJ2-4; TRBD2 is the table's D call, not checked against the DNA. TRBV21-1 is an annotated pseudogene. CDR3 length equals 15 residues.

This chain connects TRBV10-3 to TRBJ2-5, with 10 positions matching TRBD1. The length of the CDR3 is 15 residues. J was trimmed by 4 bases and V by 6 bases; bases with no gene match: 8. Looked up from germline, CDR1 is ENHRY and CDR2 is SYGVKD. CDR3 bases: TGTGCCATCAGCGGACAGACAGGGGGCTTAGAGACCCAGTACTTC. Protein product: CAISGQTGGLETQYF.